What follows is one T cell receptor beta chain and its context. No cognate antigen has been identified for it. Base-call qualities are not available, and no considerably larger clone is one nucleotide away. The time point label for this specimen denotes: sample taken at primary tumor resection. The donors were more than 65 patients from the lung TRACERx cohort who had early-stage, untreated non-small cell lung cancer. Without any cell sorting, TCR sequencing was performed on whole RNA extracted either from tumor and nontumor lung tissue or from cryopreserved PBMC samples. Only patients for whom sufficient RNA was available from at least two tumor regions were selected for TCR sequencing. The sample comes from a study of spatial heterogeneity in lung cancer (dated by TCRdb to between 2018 and 2021). At the level of the whole study: More beta-chain than alpha-chain transcripts were consistently detected, likely reflecting higher beta-chain transcript abundance. In the raw uncorrected reads, each unique combination of TCR and UMI appeared more than ten times on average. TCR alpha and beta repertoires were quantitatively compared across multiple tumor regions, matched nontumor lung and blood in non-small cell lung cancer. The study linked features of the TCR repertoire to counts of nonsynonymous mutations, which were determined by whole-exome sequencing of tumor tissue. Both alpha and beta chains were TCR-sequenced in samples taken at surgery, namely 220 tumor regions, around 61 matched nontumor lung samples and about 54 PBMC samples. On the study overall, not on this receptor specifically: Additional single-cell paired TCR alpha and beta sequencing was considered necessary to confirm, at a functional level, the hypothesis that regional TCRs recognize regional mutations. Ubiquitous expanded tumor TCRs were detected in blood more often at tumor resection than at routine follow-up.

Libraries were constructed by 5' RACE. The sample was run on a NextSeq 500. To allow correction of PCR and sequencing errors, the TCR library protocol tagged every TCR cDNA molecule with a unique molecular identifier. As for how the authors treated the data: Decombinator tools were used for TCR identification, UMI-based error correction and CDR3 extraction. TCRs above a frequency of 2 per 1,000, corresponding to the top 1% of the tumor frequency distribution, were defined as expanded. Rényi diversity was computed with the R vegan package after subsampling each repertoire 100 times to 5,000 TCRs. CDR3 similarity networks were built from amino acid triplet string-kernel similarity, connecting CDR3s with pairwise similarity above 0.82. The public reads were run again by TCRdb, first through fastp at Q25 and then through MiXCR, and only productive beta chains were kept. Identical CDR3 proteins give one entry, which carries the most common genes and DNA. The V and J calls come from TCRdb's annotation, not from the publication. The sample data list around 11,000 distinct CDR3 sequences, and about 3.8% of these were observed just once. The top ten clones comprise around 50% of the sample.

The CDR3 measures 18 amino acids from cysteine to phenylalanine. The only DNA kept is the CDR3, 54 bases in frame from the first base. V loses 0 bases, J loses 0 bases, and the germline ends lie 15 bases apart. Per the germline V gene (reference sequence), DFQATT is the CDR1 and SNEGSKA is the CDR2. Recombination linked TRBV20-1 to TRBJ2-6; a tentative D match to TRBD2 spans 5 bases. The receptor comes from a female donor with early-stage non-small cell lung cancer. Sequencing used PBMCs, obtained at surgery. The DNA sequence is as follows: TGCAGTGCTAGAGAGGATGGTACTAGTTCCTCTGGGGCCAACGTCCTGACTTTC. Its protein reads: CSAREDGTSSSGANVLTF.